This TCR beta chain was identified in a study of cytomegalovirus exposure and HLA in healthy donors. From germline, CDR1 is LNHDA and CDR2 SQIVND (reference sequence). Losses at the gene ends were 7 bases for V and 0 bases for J; bases not matched to a gene: 6. This CDR3 spans 15 amino acids. In the case of this clone: Its specificity is unknown.

The PCR had 60 Vbeta and 13 Jbeta primers. Produced via immunoSEQ multiplex PCR; TCRdb's table is partial and in-frame only. This table has about 160,000 clones, around 88% appearing once. General study points: It is likely that the observed cluster of highly shared sequence variants was a sequencing artifact.

The chain recombines TRBV19 with TRBJ2-1; the match to TRBD2 covers 7 bases. The sequence derives from a woman aged 18-29 years in good health and CMV-seronegative. The material sequenced was PBMCs. The CDR3 reads CASISLAGSYNEQFF. Here the CDR3 DNA reads TGTGCCAGTATTTCCTTAGCGGGCTCCTACAATGAGCAGTTCTTC. Based on the CDR3 plus reference TRBV19 and TRBJ2-1, the full variable domain is DGGITQSPKYLFRKEGQNVTLSCEQNLNHDAMYWYRQDPGQGLRLIYYSQIVNDFQKGDIAEGYSVSREKKESFPLTVTSAQKNPTAFYLCASISLAGSYNEQFFGPGTRLTVL.